This TCR beta chain came from a study of blood T cells in healthy people across ages. Regarding the study as a whole: Getting older went along with TCR beta diversity per million T cells dropping roughly linearly.

As to this clonotype: Its specificity is unknown.

J was trimmed by 1 base and V by 0 bases; bases with no gene match: 8. The CDR3 extends over 17 amino acids. Germline V gene lookup returns CDR1 SGHRS and CDR2 YFSETQ. PCR was performed a second time for roughly 7 to 12 cycles using a sample-barcoded 5' primer and a J-beta primer mix. TCRdb itself ran the 5' RACE reads through MiXCR, one entry per CDR3 protein. The data contain about 1 million distinct CDR3 sequences, around 43% of them seen just once; the ten biggest clones take up 18%. Extracted total RNA amounted to at least 6 micrograms for each sample. The receptor was derived from a woman aged 55-70 years in good health. The rearrangement links TRBV5-1 to TRBJ2-3; 7 bases line up with TRBD2. Material for sequencing was blood. CDR3 in DNA: TGCGCCAGCAGCTTGGGGTTGAAGCGGGGAGGCACAGATACGCAGTATTTT. This encodes CASSLGLKRGGTDTQYF.